This T cell receptor beta chain was observed in a study of cytomegalovirus exposure and HLA in healthy donors (dated by TCRdb to 2016 to 2017). About the full investigation: According to an earlier analysis of 450 to 650 of the donors, some 180 million T cells yielded over 100 million unique TCR beta sequences and approximately 280 Gb of sequence data. An early release covering roughly 640 HLA-typed donors comprised about 290 gigabases of sequencing data and around 80 million unique TCR sequences. The genetic ancestry cluster associated with self-reported Caucasian donors included 81% of the 398 genotyped donors. The aim of the study was to test whether cataloging public T cell receptors could identify signatures of past pathogen exposure. The T cell repertoires of 666 subjects were profiled by immunosequencing and related to cytomegalovirus serostatus. Along with the 666-subject first cohort, a separate validation cohort of roughly 110 different subjects was used. To predict cytomegalovirus infection status, the study brought together high-throughput TCR immunosequencing, statistical association of individual TCRs with disease status, and machine learning. A later analysis re-analyzed previously published TCR beta repertoires from roughly 630 donors and added high-resolution HLA genotyping to study TCR occurrence patterns. The later analysis used no new phenotypic data to find candidate immune exposures, relying instead on TCR beta sequences and their occurrence across donors. In an earlier analysis of 587 of the donors, high-throughput TCR beta sequencing was used to judge whether each TCR beta V gene segment behaved as functional or pseudogenic. Alongside the repertoire data, information on donor age, sex, ethnicity and CMV serostatus was compiled. A later genetic analysis used genome-wide SNP genotypes for 398 of the 666 donors, treating that subset as a discovery cohort. All discovery cohort repertoires had been generated using a single sequencing platform. Class I and class II HLA loci were covered by the typing at four-digit resolution. The number of typed donors differed by locus: about 620-640 for A, B, C, DRB1 and DQB1; 500 to 550 for DQA1; 606 for DPA1; and roughly 450 for DPB1. About five DR-DQ haplotypes were handled as single units for association and clustering, since linkage in the cohort was strong. On average, roughly 250,000 unique TCR beta nucleotide sequences were sequenced per donor among several hundred genotyped donors of the cohort, with around 19% of those sequences being non-productive. The study at large found these results: Across donors, most TCR sequences were observed very rarely, whereas some public TCRs were present in many individuals. For the cohort, immune exposure information was limited to CMV serostatus. In a later analysis, HLA-associated TCR beta chains were found to be more clonally expanded and to have lower generation probabilities than equally common non-associated chains. The authors suggested that the approach could potentially be generalized to other disease states and immunological phenotypes. A further reported finding was that TCR beta sequences accurately predicted the HLA-A and HLA-B alleles for most subjects in the first cohort. The study listed approximately 150 TCR beta chains as associated with cytomegalovirus. V-gene and J-gene trimming of TCR beta chains was associated with a missense DCLRE1C variant in a later genetic analysis, and the association was replicated in an independent cohort. A cluster of highly shared sequence variants was judged likely to be a technical artifact of the sequencing pipeline. The 87-base-pair reads could not distinguish some IMGT-functional V segments, including TRBV6-2 and TRBV6-3, so those segments were excluded. Sequencing depth was assumed to be roughly uniform across donors in the presence/absence analyses, though that assumption may not hold. In a later analysis, TCR association rates were found to vary across HLA loci, with the most associated TCRs seen for DRB1 alleles and the fewest for HLA-C alleles. In a later analysis, most CMV-associated TCR beta chains were found to appear HLA-restricted, with HLA associations seemingly driven largely by CMV exposure. When HLA alleles, especially DR and DQ, strongly co-occurred, TCR associations were difficult to assign to individual alleles. In this cohort, only TCR beta chains were sequenced, and detectable features were limited by the absence of alpha or paired-chain data. According to a later genetic analysis, donors in an Asian-associated ancestry cluster had fewer N-insertions in productive TCRs than the roughly 660-donor mean. Fewer than 20 rarely observed V segments, including chromosome 9 orphons, were excluded from the earlier analysis of approximately 500 of the donors because counts were too low. A later analysis reported that several top co-occurrence clusters appeared linked to parvovirus B19, influenza, CMV and Epstein-Barr virus. Cytomegalovirus status was reported to be diagnosed by the classifier with high specificity and sensitivity in both the original and validation cohorts. In vitro tests confirmed that a few of the cytomegalovirus-associated TCR beta chains recognize cytomegalovirus antigens. An earlier analysis of some 560 of the donors showed that most TCR beta V segments appeared in productive rearrangements either about 87% or about 30% of the time, which broadly matched IMGT annotations. A later analysis associated about 17,000 TCR beta sequences with specific HLA alleles at a false discovery rate of 0.05. Correlated functional status among segregating V segments might be attributable to linkage disequilibrium, but an unknown experimental factor could not be ruled out. Because HLA typing was missing for some donors at each locus, association tests included only the typed subset.

Library preparation was by the immunoSEQ multiplex PCR assay. For the multiplex PCR, a mixture combining 60 forward primers for TCR Vbeta segments and 13 reverse primers for TCR Jbeta segments was used. The CDR3 region of rearranged TCR beta genes was amplified from genomic DNA with a multiplex PCR assay. The amplified TCR beta libraries were sequenced on the Illumina HiSeq System as 87-base-pair reads. Processing in the source paper ran as follows. In a later analysis, some 80 million unique TCR beta chains were counted across the approximately 640 repertoires, and around 11 million of these chains were shared by at least two donors. A nearest-neighbor algorithm error-corrected the raw reads and collapsed the reads into unique sequences, merging closely related sequences to remove PCR and sequencing errors. Alignment of CDR3 sequences to IMGT reference sequences was used to assign V, D and J gene segments. For a sequence to be retained, a match of at least six nucleotides to both a V gene segment and a J gene segment was required. Rearrangements were called productive when the CDR3 lacked stop codons and stayed in frame with V and J; all others were non-productive. CDR3 was defined by IMGT convention, running from the second conserved V-encoded cysteine to the conserved J-encoded phenylalanine. Sequences without an unambiguous match to a single V gene segment were excluded from the earlier analysis of 450 to 750 of the donors. An earlier analysis of 587 of the donors classified V segments as functional when productive rearrangements were above 56.7% and as segregating when the standard deviation between donors was above 5%. To diagnose cytomegalovirus status from the catalog of TCR beta chain sequences, a statistical classification framework was built. In a later analysis, TCR nucleotide sequences were compared against IMGT/GENE-DB human TR gene sequences so that V and J genes could be assigned. The TCRdist pipeline was used in a later analysis to assign CDR3 sequences and most-parsimonious VDJ recombination scenarios. A later analysis defined each TCR beta chain by its CDR3 amino acid sequence plus V-gene family, and excluded reads lacking a unique V-gene family. As a way to deal with suspected cross-contamination and a sequencing artifact, a later analysis dropped 500 to 700 nucleotide sequences that were highly shared and had low generation probability. In a later analysis, a clonal expansion index for each public chain was calculated from normalized within-repertoire ranks of inferred template counts. A later analysis computed generation probabilities with a VDJ recombination model fitted to out-of-frame rearrangements, and checked the results against IGoR. A later analysis scored TCR-TCR, TCR-HLA and TCR-CMV co-occurrence with hypergeometric tests, applying a repertoire-size bias correction to TCR pairs. In a later analysis, false discovery rates were estimated by permuting HLA or CMV assignments 20 times. In a later analysis, co-occurring TCRs were grouped using DBSCAN, and TCRdist sequence similarity was added for clustering within HLA-allele-positive subsets. Repertoires with fewer than 30,000 or more than 120,000 public chains, plus five repertoires with anomalous nucleotide sharing, were excluded from co-occurrence clustering. Sourced from immuneACCESS, this table was stored by TCRdb with only in-frame sequences that have V and J called. A share of the clones is absent; for the studies checked, an unresolved V gene accounts for under half, and the remainder has no known explanation. V, J and clone size reflect that table, while D and trimming were determined from the DNA. The sample profile shows some 200,000 clones; 60% to 85% of them were found once. The top ten clones comprise around 15% of the sample.

From V the trimming removes 0 bases and from J it removes 6 bases, while the gene matches leave 7 bases of the junction unaccounted for. Taken from cysteine to phenylalanine, the CDR3 has 16 residues. The sequence is cut down to CDR3 DNA, 48 bases in frame from base 1. From a lookup of the germline V gene, CDR1 and CDR2 are SGHVS and FQNEAQ. On this clone itself: There is no known antigen for this receptor. No base qualities exist here, and no much larger clone lies one base off it.

The cohort was made up of 666 healthy bone marrow donors. At the time of sampling, every cohort member was nominally healthy, though immune exposures that went unrecorded were likely present. The donor tested CMV seronegative, placing the donor among the 350 or so seronegative members of the cohort. A peripheral blood sample was collected from each donor, and TCR beta sequencing was performed on peripheral blood mononuclear cells. Genomic DNA was extracted from the blood cell samples with the Qiagen DNeasy Blood Extraction Kit. Recombination connected TRBV7-8 to TRBJ1-1, and 10 junctional nucleotides match TRBD1. The TCR originated in a middle-aged man in good health and CMV-seronegative. The sequenced sample was PBMCs. The nucleotides are TGTGCCAGCAGCTTAGCGCGGAATGACAGGGGGCCTGAAGCTTTCTTT. It codes for CASSLARNDRGPEAFF.